These T cell receptor beta chains were read from a single sample in a study of lymphopenia after photon versus proton radiotherapy. Repertoires were generated with immunoSEQ multiplex PCR, while TCRdb's copy carries only in-frame clones and drops some. Here the sample spans some 38,000 clones, about 94% being singletons. This specimen consisted of peripheral blood, obtained from a patient treated with photon-based radiotherapy. Receptors originate from a man between 60 and 75 years old with cholangiocarcinoma. CDR3s include the opening cysteine and the closing phenylalanine or tryptophan. The D gene is left open where the match is weak. Only some rows state a clone size, as once, few, many or a class for expanded clones.

clone_size,j_call,d_call,v_call,cdr3_nt,cdr3_aa
-,TRBJ2-1,TRBD1,TRBV19,TGTGCCAGTAGGGGGACAGGGGAGGCCAATGAGCAGTTCTTC,CASRGTGEANEQFF
-,TRBJ1-4,-,TRBV11-3,TGTGCCAGCAGCTTAGTAAAGGAAAAACTGTTTTTT,CASSLVKEKLFF
-,TRBJ1-1,-,TRBV10-1,TGCGCCAGCAGTGAATCAATTATTACTGAAGCTTTCTTT,CASSESIITEAFF
-,TRBJ2-7,-,TRBV5-5,TGTGCCAGCAGCTTGGCGGCAGGCGGACAAGCCTTC,CASSLAAGGQAF
-,TRBJ2-1,-,TRBV27,TGTGCCAGCAGTTCCTCCTACCTGCACGGGCACCCGTCCAATGAGCAGTTCTTC,CASSSSYLHGHPSNEQFF
-,TRBJ2-5,-,TRBV19,TGTGCCAGTAGTACTCAGGGGCAAGAGACCCAGTACTTC,CASSTQGQETQYF
-,TRBJ2-1,TRBD2,TRBV27,TGTGCCAGCAGTTTACGGGCTAGCGGGAGTTGGAACAATGAGCAGTTCTTC,CASSLRASGSWNNEQFF
few,TRBJ2-5,TRBD1,TRBV4-3,TGCGCCAGCAGCCAAGGACAGGGGGGAGAGACCCAGTACTTC,CASSQGQGGETQYF
-,TRBJ1-3,-,TRBV28,TGTGCCAGCACACCACCCGGGGGGACTTGGGGAAACACCATATATTTT,CASTPPGGTWGNTIYF
-,TRBJ2-2,-,TRBV11-2,TGTGCCAGCAGCTTAGTGGCAGTGAACACCGGGGAGCTGTTTTTT,CASSLVAVNTGELFF
-,TRBJ2-7,-,TRBV21-1,TGTGCCAGCACCAAAGACAGATCCTACGAGCAGTACTTC,CASTKDRSYEQYF
-,TRBJ2-1,TRBD2,TRBV4-2,TGTGCCAGCAGCCCCGGACTAGCATCCCTCCATGAGCAGTTCTTC,CASSPGLASLHEQFF
-,TRBJ1-3,-,TRBV5-1,TGCGCCAGCAGCTTGCGAGCTGGAAACACCATATATTTT,CASSLRAGNTIYF
once,TRBJ2-5,-,TRBV2,TGTGCCAGCAGGCGGGACAGTAGGGAGCAGACCCAGTACTTC,CASRRDSREQTQYF
-,TRBJ1-2,-,TRBV6-1,TGTGCCAGCAGTCGGGCCCCTAACTATGGCTACACCTTC,CASSRAPNYGYTF
-,TRBJ2-1,-,TRBV7-9,TGTGCCAGCAGCTTAGTTGCCGGACAGTCCTACAATGAGCAGTTCTTC,CASSLVAGQSYNEQFF
-,TRBJ2-7,-,TRBV28,TGTGCCAGCAGGCAGGGGTCCGAGCAGTACTTC,CASRQGSEQYF
-,TRBJ2-3,-,TRBV7-2,TGTGCCAGCAGCTTAATCTATAGAGATACGCAGTATTTT,CASSLIYRDTQYF
once,TRBJ1-2,TRBD1,TRBV25-1,TGTGCCAGCAGTGAAGAAGGGGGCGCAGACTATGGCTACACCTTC,CASSEEGGADYGYTF
-,TRBJ1-2,TRBD1,TRBV5-6,TGTGCCAGCAGGGTACAGGGGGTGAACGGCTACACCTTC,CASRVQGVNGYTF
-,TRBJ1-4,-,TRBV6-5,TGTGCCAGCAGTTACGGCTCCCACGGCGAAAAACTGTTTTTT,CASSYGSHGEKLFF
-,TRBJ2-7,TRBD2,TRBV13,TGTGCCAGTACCCAGCGGGGGGGTTTCAACGAGCAGTACTTC,CASTQRGGFNEQYF
-,TRBJ1-6,-,TRBV18,TGTGCCAGCTCACCGAGGAGGCAGGAATATTTGAATTCACCCCTCCACTTT,CASSPRRQEYLNSPLHF
-,TRBJ1-2,-,TRBV19,TGTGCCAGTAGTATAGATGGCTTAAGGAATGGCTACACCTTC,CASSIDGLRNGYTF
-,TRBJ2-2,-,TRBV12-1,TGTGCCAGCAGCCCGCGGCCAAGACTAGCGGGGGGTGTTCTTACCGGGGAGCTGTTTTTT,CASSPRPRLAGGVLTGELFF
-,TRBJ2-7,-,TRBV11-2,TGTGCCAGCAGCTTCCCTCGGGCGGGGCACGCGAATCCCTCCTACGAGCAGTACTTC,CASSFPRAGHANPSYEQYF
-,TRBJ2-1,-,TRBV19,TGTGCCAGTAGACAGTCAGCGGGTACATACAATGAGCAGTTCTTC,CASRQSAGTYNEQFF
-,TRBJ2-7,TRBD2,TRBV9,TGTGCCAGCAGCGTAGCTAGCGGGAGTGTATACGAGCAGTACTTC,CASSVASGSVYEQYF
-,TRBJ2-2,-,TRBV19,TGTGCCAGTAGTATCTTGGCGGCCAGGGAGCTGTTTTTT,CASSILAARELFF
-,TRBJ1-6,-,TRBV5-1,TGCGCCAGCAGCTTGGCCGGGCACAGGAGCGATAATTCACCCCTCCACTTT,CASSLAGHRSDNSPLHF
-,TRBJ1-2,-,TRBV5-1,TGCGCCAGCAGCTCTTCTGGAGGGGGTCAGTTGGGCTACACCTTC,CASSSSGGGQLGYTF
-,TRBJ2-5,-,TRBV5-1,TGCGCCAGCAGCTTGAAGGAGACCCAGTACTTC,CASSLKETQYF
-,TRBJ1-5,-,TRBV6-1,TGTGCCAGCTATCAAGTTGGGAGGAATCAGCCCCAGCATTTT,CASYQVGRNQPQHF
-,TRBJ2-7,-,TRBV18,TGTGCCAGCTCACCGCAGGGGACCTACGAGCAGTACTTC,CASSPQGTYEQYF
-,TRBJ1-3,-,TRBV6-6,TGTGCCAGCAGTTACTCCAGGGGTTTATCGGACACCATATATTTT,CASSYSRGLSDTIYF
-,TRBJ2-3,-,TRBV19,TGTGCCAGTTACCAGCAGGGCACAGATACGCAGTATTTT,CASYQQGTDTQYF
-,TRBJ1-2,TRBD1,TRBV7-2,TGTGCCAGCAGCTTAGCGACGGGACAGGGATATGGCTACACCTTC,CASSLATGQGYGYTF
-,TRBJ2-5,-,TRBV5-5,TGTGCCAGCAGCCCCCGGACAGTCCAAGAGACCCAGTACTTC,CASSPRTVQETQYF
-,TRBJ2-2,TRBD1,TRBV7-9,TGTGCCAGCAGATGGGAACAGGGGGCTCTCGGGGAGCTGTTTTTT,CASRWEQGALGELFF
-,TRBJ2-7,-,TRBV5-6,TGTGCCAGCAGCTTGAATACCTACGAGCAGTACTTC,CASSLNTYEQYF
-,TRBJ2-7,-,TRBV5-1,TGCGCCAGCAGCTTGGAGGGTAGAGCCTACGAGCAGTACTTC,CASSLEGRAYEQYF
-,TRBJ2-1,-,TRBV27,TGTGCCAGCAGAAAAGCAGGGGGGGAATTCAATGAGCAGTTCTTC,CASRKAGGEFNEQFF
-,TRBJ1-5,TRBD1,TRBV7-2,TGTGCCAGCAGCTTACCGGGACAGGATCAGCCCCAGCATTTT,CASSLPGQDQPQHF